Shown below are 2 T cell receptor beta chains from a single sample sequenced in a study of identical twins. TCRdb used MiXCR to reprocess the 5' RACE reads, holding one entry per CDR3 protein. Here the sample spans fewer than 650,000 distinct CDR3 sequences, more than 9% being singletons. The same sample was also studied in work on yellow fever vaccine responses in identical twins.

The sequenced material came from PBMCs. The receptors derive from a young woman in good health.

This clonotype came up a few times. The chain recombines TRBV10-3 with TRBJ2-1, with D perhaps matching TRBD1 (5 bases). Germline lookup yields CDR1 ENHRY and CDR2 SYGVKD. The germline V and J ends were trimmed by 2 bases and 5 bases, with 10 bases remaining between them. The CDR3 is made up of 14 amino acids. DNA of the CDR3: TGTGCCATCAGTGAGACCCGACAGCACAATGAGCAGTTCTTC. Translated, it gives CAISETRQHNEQFF.

This chain uses TRBV4-2 with TRBJ2-3; the D is unclear. The germline V gene has CDR1 LGHNA and CDR2 YNFKEQ. CDR3 length: 13 residues. Trimming stripped 2 bases from V and 4 bases from J, with 7 bases between. The DNA for the CDR3 is TGTGCCAGCAGCCAATATATCCCAGATACGCAGTATTTT. Protein product: CASSQYIPDTQYF.